This entry lists 24 T cell receptor beta chains sequenced from one sample in a study of neurological immune-mediated disorders. Each CDR3 protein gets one entry after TCRdb re-called the 5' RACE reads with MiXCR. The data contain approximately 100,000 distinct CDR3 sequences, 11% of them singletons. The time point was: longitudinal time-point 3. Source material: PBMCs. These TCRs come from a female donor with HTLV-1-associated myelopathy (HAM/TSP).

This chain links TRBV20-1 with TRBJ1-1, with no clear D. Germline V gene lookup returns CDR1 DFQATT and CDR2 SNEGSKA (reference sequence). Trimming cost V 3 bases and J 1 base, with 12 bases left between them. This CDR3 has 14 amino acids. The DNA for the CDR3 is TGCAGTGCTAGGATGACGTCGGCGAACACTGAAGCTTTCTTT. Amino acids: CSARMTSANTEAFF.

The chain joins TRBV5-1 to TRBJ2-7, with 7 bases that match TRBD2. The CDR3 loop spans 14 amino acids. Germline V gene lookup returns CDR1 SGHRS and CDR2 YFSETQ. The J segment lost 7 bases and the V segment lost 0 bases, leaving 7 bases of the junction unmatched. CDR3 in DNA: TGCGCCAGCAGCTTGGATGGGGGGGGATGGGAGCAGTACTTC. Translated, it gives CASSLDGGGWEQYF.

J is TRBJ2-5 and V is TRBV4-1; D is perhaps TRBD1 (6 bases). Germline values: CDR1 MGHRA, CDR2 YSYEKL. V was pared by 3 bases and J by 5 bases, with 16 bases between. The CDR3 sequence is 15 residues long. CDR3 bases: TGCGCCAGCAGCCAGGCTACAGGGTTTGGGGAGACCCAGTACTTC. Its protein product is CASSQATGFGETQYF.

Points on this clonotype: Relative to the germline gene, one junction end is altered; a read error may explain this. The J gene is TRBJ2-2, the V gene TRBV5-1; possible D gene TRBD1, 6 bases. The CDR3 length is 14 residues. Per the germline V gene, CDR1 is SGHRS and CDR2 is YFSETQ. The CDR3 sequence is CASSPQGKTGALFF. The DNA for the CDR3 is TGCGCCAGCAGCCCACAGGGAAAAACCGGGGCGCTGTTTTTT.

This clonotype was detected ten times or more. The gene calls are TRBV7-2 and TRBJ2-7, with 8 bases that match TRBD2. Germline CDR1 and CDR2: SGHTA and FQGNSA. V gave up 8 bases and J gave up 2 bases; unmatched junction bases: 8. The CDR3 has 14 amino acids. DNA of the CDR3: TGTGCCAGCGCTGGGCGGGGGGTTCCCTACGAGCAGTACTTC. Its translation: CASAGRGVPYEQYF.

The count of this clonotype is one. One junction end does not reproduce the germline sequence, and a read error may be involved. The chain is built from TRBV10-2 and TRBJ1-2, with unresolved D. In germline, CDR1 is WSHSY, CDR2 SAAADI. The CDR3 runs to 13 residues. This CDR3 is CASSESRHYDYTF. CDR3 DNA sequence: TGCGCCAGCAGTGAGTCTAGACACTATGACTACACCTTC.

This clonotype was found many times. V is TRBV28 and J is TRBJ1-1, with D perhaps matching TRBD1 (5 bases). Germline lookup yields CDR1 MDHEN and CDR2 SYDVKM. V was shortened by 6 bases and J by 4 bases, with 18 bases between the two germline ends. The CDR3 has 15 residues. The CDR3 loop is CASSDPSGRGTEAFF. The CDR3, as DNA: TGTGCCAGCAGCGACCCCTCAGGGAGGGGCACTGAAGCTTTCTTT. Using reference TRBV28 and TRBJ1-1 for the parts outside the CDR3, the full variable domain is DVKVTQSSRYLVKRTGEKVFLECVQDMDHENMFWYRQDPGLGLRLIYFSYDVKMKEKGDIPEGYSVSREKKERFSLILESASTNQTSMYLCASSDPSGRGTEAFFGQGTRLTVV.

At least ten counts were recorded for this clonotype. The gene calls are TRBV7-9 and TRBJ2-3; maybe TRBD1 (5 bases). Germline V gene data show CDR1 as SEHNR and CDR2 as FQNEAQ (reference sequence). V was shortened by 0 bases and J by 4 bases, with 20 bases between the two germline ends. There are 18 residues in the CDR3. CDR3 nucleotides: TGTGCCAGCAGCTTAGCGCTTGGGGCCAGCGTACAGGCAGATACGCAGTATTTT. Translation gives CASSLALGASVQADTQYF.

This sequence joins TRBV12-3 or TRBV12-4 and TRBJ2-1; possible D gene TRBD2, 7 bases. The CDR3 sequence is 13 residues long. Trimming took off 6 bases at V and 10 bases at J, with 16 bases between the two ends. The CDR3 nucleotides read TGTGCCAGCAGGTTGACGGGGGGCTGGGAGCAGTTCTTC. Protein: CASRLTGGWEQFF.

In this sample, this clonotype is medium-sized. The chain carries TRBV12-3 or TRBV12-4 and TRBJ1-5; 10 bases agree with TRBD1. CDR3 length: 14 residues. With V trimmed by 7 bases and J by 5 bases, 5 bases remained unmatched. The DNA of the CDR3 is TGTGCCAGCACCGGCGGACAGGGGGATCAGCCCCAGCATTTT. The encoded protein is CASTGGQGDQPQHF.

This clonotype was seen ten or more times. The rearrangement joins TRBV20-1 to TRBJ2-3; D is possibly TRBD2 (5 bases). The CDR3 sequence is 14 residues long. The V gene lost 5 bases and the J gene lost 0 bases, with 12 bases spanning the gap. CDR1 and CDR2 (germline): DFQATT, SNEGSKA (reference sequence). CDR3 in DNA: TGCAGTGCTCGAGGGTCGGTTAGCACAGATACGCAGTATTTT. It is translated as CSARGSVSTDTQYF.

The J gene is TRBJ1-2, the V gene TRBV5-1; 7 nucleotides line up with TRBD1. This CDR3 has 15 residues. The V and J ends lost 3 bases and 10 bases, in that order; junction bases with no gene match: 15. Per the germline V gene, CDR1 is SGHRS and CDR2 is YFSETQ. Here the CDR3 reads CASSSSNRGLDDYTF. CDR3 coding DNA: TGCGCCAGCAGCTCATCTAACAGGGGACTCGATGACTACACCTTC.

This clonotype was seen at least ten times. This sequence joins TRBV5-5 and TRBJ2-5; TRBD2 agrees at 10 bases. The CDR3 loop spans 16 amino acids. Germline assignment: CDR1 SGHKS and CDR2 YYEKEE (reference sequence). V gave up 0 bases and J gave up 4 bases; unmatched junction bases: 6. CDR3 in amino acids: CASSLGSSGGAETQYF. In DNA form, the CDR3 reads TGTGCCAGCAGCTTGGGTTCTAGCGGGGGTGCAGAGACCCAGTACTTC.

This clonotype was observed at least ten times. The chain uses TRBV7-2 and TRBJ2-7, with a tentative D call TRBD1 (5 bases). Trimming removed 1 base from V and 4 bases from J, with 11 bases in between. Looked up from germline, CDR1 is SGHTA and CDR2 is FQGNSA. CDR3 size: 14 residues. CDR3 protein: CASSLGIRAYEQYF. CDR3 DNA sequence: TGTGCCAGCAGCTTAGGGATCAGGGCGTACGAGCAGTACTTC.

About this clonotype itself: A much larger clone lies a single base off, so this may be a read error. This rearrangement joins TRBV5-1 to TRBJ2-2; possibly TRBD1 for D (5 bases). The CDR3 totals 14 residues. Germline CDR1 is SGHRS and CDR2 is YFSETQ. The chain's CDR3 is CANSPDTNTGELFF. CDR3 nucleotides: TGCGCCAACAGCCCGGACACGAACACCGGGGAGCTGTTTTTT.

This clonotype came up many times. V usage is TRBV5-1 and J usage is TRBJ2-6; weak D call: TRBD2 (5 bases). This CDR3 has 16 amino acids. Between the trimmed V and J ends, which lost 3 bases and 0 bases, there was a span of 10 bases. Per germline, CDR1 SGHRS and CDR2 YFSETQ. The CDR3 nucleotides read TGCGCCAGCAGCTCAGAGGGATACTCTGGGGCCAACGTCCTGACTTTC. Its protein product is CASSSEGYSGANVLTF.

This clonotype occurred many times. This chain uses TRBV11-2 with TRBJ2-1; 10 bases are a match to TRBD1. Germline lookup yields CDR1 SGHAT and CDR2 FQNNGV. The CDR3 contains 15 residues. J lost 3 bases, V lost 5 bases, and 4 bases had no gene match. The CDR3 DNA reads TGTGCCAGCAGCCCTGACAGGGGGCTCTACAATGAGCAGTTCTTC. It is translated as CASSPDRGLYNEQFF.

This clonotype has a count of ten or more. The chain employs TRBV5-1 and TRBJ2-1, with 8 positions matching TRBD2. Germline V gene lookup returns CDR1 SGHRS and CDR2 YFSETQ. Trimming removed 0 bases from V and 8 bases from J; junction bases left unmatched: 13. The CDR3 loop spans 17 amino acids. The CDR3 spells CASSLVSGAPPNHEQFF. CDR3 nucleotides: TGCGCCAGCAGCTTGGTTAGCGGGGCACCCCCTAACCATGAGCAGTTCTTC.

In its sample, this clonotype was seen many times. The chain is built from TRBV27 and TRBJ2-5, with 7 bases lining up with TRBD1. Germline values: CDR1 MNHEY, CDR2 SMNVEV (reference sequence). The length of the CDR3 is 12 residues. The V and J ends lost 5 bases and 5 bases, in that order; junction bases with no gene match: 2. The CDR3 DNA is TGTGCCAGCAGTCAGACAGGGGAGACCCAGTACTTC. Residues: CASSQTGETQYF.

Remarks on this clonotype: The junction differs from germline at one of its ends, possibly a read error. The chain carries TRBV20-1 and TRBJ2-2, with 8 nucleotides matching TRBD2. CDR3 length: 13 residues. Germline lookup yields CDR1 DFQATT and CDR2 SNEGSKA (reference sequence). The CDR3: CSARGGRNRELSF. For the CDR3, the DNA is TGCAGTGCTCGGGGGGGACGAAACCGGGAGCTGTCTTTT.

This clonotype was detected many times. V and J are TRBV7-4 and TRBJ1-3, with TRBD1 matching 7 bases. There are 14 residues in the CDR3. The germline V gene has CDR1 SGHVT and CDR2 SQSDAQ. J gave up 2 bases and V 6 bases, and 4 bases lay outside the gene matches. The CDR3 bases are TGTGCCAGCAGAACAGGGGCACCTGGAAACACCATATATTTT. It specifies CASRTGAPGNTIYF.

This rearrangement joins TRBV28 to TRBJ2-6, with a tentative D call TRBD1 (6 bases). This CDR3 has 16 amino acids. The germline V gene has CDR1 MDHEN and CDR2 SYDVKM. V lost 2 bases, J lost 3 bases, and 11 bases lay in between. This CDR3 is CASSLEYRDGANVLTF. The DNA for the CDR3 is TGTGCCAGCAGTTTAGAGTACAGGGATGGGGCCAACGTCCTGACTTTC.

In its sample, this clonotype was seen many times. The rearrangement uses TRBV28 and TRBJ2-7; the D is unclear. CDR3 length: 10 amino acids. Germline lookup yields CDR1 MDHEN and CDR2 SYDVKM. V gave up 6 bases and J gave up 3 bases, with 3 bases separating them. This CDR3 reads CASRHYEQYF. The CDR3 bases are TGTGCCAGCAGGCACTACGAGCAGTACTTC.

This clonotype was seen at least ten times. The J gene is TRBJ1-1, the V gene TRBV6-5, with 7 bases identical to TRBD1. V lost 2 bases to trimming and J lost 5 bases; unmatched junction nucleotides: 5. Germline CDR1 MNHEY, CDR2 SVGAGI. The CDR3 is made up of 14 amino acids. The CDR3 nucleotides are TGTGCCAGCAGTTACAAGGGGGCGAGAACTGAAGCTTTCTTT. Translating it yields CASSYKGARTEAFF.